Listed below are T cell receptor beta chains from one sample, sequenced in a study of CD8+ T cells in alopecia areata. Measured with immunoSEQ multiplex PCR; TCRdb has only the in-frame clones, and not every one. The sample records some 160,000 clones, about three fifths being singletons. Sequences were derived from CD4+ T cells sorted from blood, sampled at week 4, from a patient treated with tofacitinib. Every receptor here comes from a human donor with alopecia areata. Each CDR3 is given with its conserved first and last residue. A D gene is named only where the DNA matches it firmly. Only some rows state a clone size, as once, few, many or a class for expanded clones.

D	size	V	J	DNA	CDR3
TRBD2	-	TRBV27	TRBJ2-2	TGTGCCAGCAGTTTTTCACTAGCGGGGGCGAACCACCACTACACCGGGGAGCTGTTTTTT	CASSFSLAGANHHYTGELFF
-	-	TRBV29-1	TRBJ2-5	TGCAGCGTTGAAGACTGGGACAACCAGTACCAAGAGACCCAGTACTTC	CSVEDWDNQYQETQYF
TRBD1	-	TRBV9	TRBJ2-5	TGTGCCAGCAGCCGTAGGGGGACAGATCAAGAGACCCAGTACTTC	CASSRRGTDQETQYF
-	-	TRBV5-1	TRBJ2-7	TGCGCCAGCAGCCCGGAGGGCCTTGGAGCCTACGAGCAGTACTTC	CASSPEGLGAYEQYF
-	-	TRBV5-6	TRBJ2-1	TGTGCCAGCAGCTTGAAGGCGTATGAGCAGTTCTTC	CASSLKAYEQFF
-	-	TRBV6-6	TRBJ2-7	TGTGCCAGCAGTTACTCGCGCAGGGACGAGCAGTACTTC	CASSYSRRDEQYF
-	-	TRBV30	TRBJ2-1	TGTGCCTGGGAAACAGGGAGGGCCGGCAATGAGCAGTTCTTC	CAWETGRAGNEQFF
-	-	TRBV30	TRBJ1-1	TGTGCCTGGAACACTGGTGGCTCGGACACTGAAGCTTTCTTT	CAWNTGGSDTEAFF
-	-	TRBV25-1	TRBJ2-5	TGTGCCAGCAGTAACCCGACAAGCCGAGAGACCCAGTACTTC	CASSNPTSRETQYF
-	-	TRBV5-1	TRBJ1-2	TGCGCCAGCAGCAGGACGAACCAGGGCGCTAACTATGGCTACACCTTC	CASSRTNQGANYGYTF
-	-	TRBV15	TRBJ2-1	TGTGCCACCAGCAGAGATCTAGCGAATATTGAGCAGTTCTTC	CATSRDLANIEQFF
-	-	TRBV7-2	TRBJ1-4	TGTGCCAGCAGCTTAGCTACGACAACTAATGAAAAACTGTTTTTT	CASSLATTTNEKLFF
-	few	TRBV29-1	TRBJ1-1	TGCAGCGTTGGGGCCGCTAACACTGAAGCTTTCTTT	CSVGAANTEAFF
-	-	TRBV6-6	TRBJ2-7	TGTGCCAGCAGTGGGGTAGGGACCTTGGGAGAGCAGTACTTC	CASSGVGTLGEQYF
-	-	TRBV9	TRBJ2-1	TGTGCCAGCAGCGTAGTGGCTAGCCATGAGCAGTTCTTC	CASSVVASHEQFF
-	-	TRBV29-1	TRBJ1-1	TGCAGCGTTCGGGGGAACACTGAAGCTTTCTTT	CSVRGNTEAFF
-	-	TRBV5-6	TRBJ1-5	TGTGCCAGCAGCTTGGACGGGAATAGCAATCAGCCCCAGCATTTT	CASSLDGNSNQPQHF
-	few	TRBV11-2	TRBJ2-7	TGTGCCAGCAGCTTAGAAGCAGGGGCCCCCTACGAGCAGTACTTC	CASSLEAGAPYEQYF
-	-	TRBV2	TRBJ1-5	TGTGCCAGCAGTGCAGGGGAGACTCAGCCCCAGCATTTT	CASSAGETQPQHF
TRBD1	-	TRBV6-6	TRBJ1-2	TGTGCCAGCAGTCAAGACAGGGGGATAGGAGGCTACACCTTC	CASSQDRGIGGYTF
-	-	TRBV7-9	TRBJ1-2	TGTGCCAGCAGCGATAGGGACTATGGCTACACCTTC	CASSDRDYGYTF
TRBD2	-	TRBV29-1	TRBJ2-1	TGCAGCGTCGAGGGGACTAGTGGCAATGAGCAGTTCTTC	CSVEGTSGNEQFF
TRBD1	-	TRBV30	TRBJ1-4	TGTGCCTGGAGGAAGGACAGGGAAAAACTGTTTTTT	CAWRKDREKLFF
-	-	TRBV30	TRBJ2-7	TGTGCCTGGGGGAACACCTTTGGTACGCACTTC	CAWGNTFGTHF
TRBD1	-	TRBV30	TRBJ1-5	TGTGCCTGGTCCGGGACAGGGGATCAGCCCCAGCATTTT	CAWSGTGDQPQHF
-	-	TRBV27	TRBJ2-6	TGTGCCAGCGGGACGTTCCCATCTGGGGCCAACGTCCTGACTTTC	CASGTFPSGANVLTF
TRBD2	many	TRBV11-2	TRBJ2-3	TGTGCCAGCAGCCCCCCGGGACTAGCGGGTAGTGGTACGCAGTATTTT	CASSPPGLAGSGTQYF
TRBD2	once	TRBV4-3	TRBJ2-1	TGCGCCAGCAGCCAAGATCTGGCTAGCGGGGGGATCTCCTACAATGAGCAGTTCTTC	CASSQDLASGGISYNEQFF
TRBD2	-	TRBV5-4	TRBJ2-3	TGTGCCAGCAGCTTGGCCGCGGGGGGCGCAGGTGGGGATACGCAGTATTTT	CASSLAAGGAGGDTQYF
-	-	TRBV2	TRBJ1-6	TGTGCCAGCACCTATTACGGGACCCCAGCGGGCAATTCACCCCTCCACTTT	CASTYYGTPAGNSPLHF
-	-	TRBV6-6	TRBJ2-3	TGTGCCAGCAGCCTCGCAAGTTACATAGATACGCAGTATTTT	CASSLASYIDTQYF
TRBD2	-	TRBV5-6	TRBJ2-7	TGTGCCAGCAGCGAGGACGGCGGGGGCTACGAGCAGTACTTC	CASSEDGGGYEQYF
-	-	TRBV10-3	TRBJ2-2	TGTGCCATCAGTGGTTGGGACACCGGGGAGCTGTTTTTT	CAISGWDTGELFF
TRBD2	once	TRBV9	TRBJ2-4	TGTGCCAGCAGCGTAGATCCTAGCGGGGGGGCCAAAAACATTCAGTACTTC	CASSVDPSGGAKNIQYF
-	-	TRBV7-2	TRBJ1-4	TGTGCCAGCAGCTCTCTAGGGGCCTCAACTAATGAAAAACTGTTTTTT	CASSSLGASTNEKLFF
TRBD1	-	TRBV5-1	TRBJ1-2	TGCGCCAGCAGGGGACAGGGGGCGGACTATGGCTACACCTTC	CASRGQGADYGYTF
-	-	TRBV7-2	TRBJ1-5	TGTGCCAGCAGCACATATAGCAATCAGCCCCAGCATTTT	CASSTYSNQPQHF
-	once	TRBV7-2	TRBJ1-2	TGTGCCAGCAGCTCGACTTATCGAGACGGACACTATGGCTACACCTTC	CASSSTYRDGHYGYTF
-	-	TRBV19	TRBJ2-1	TGTGCCAGTAGTATGCCCGATAGGAGTGAGCAGTTCTTC	CASSMPDRSEQFF
-	-	TRBV6-5	TRBJ2-5	TGTGCCAGCAGTTTTCCCGGGAGCGAGACCCAGTACTTC	CASSFPGSETQYF
TRBD2	-	TRBV29-1	TRBJ2-5	TGCAGCGTTGCGGGAGGACAAGAGACCCAGTACTTC	CSVAGGQETQYF
-	-	TRBV6-5	TRBJ1-1	TGTGCCAGCAGTTACGAACCGATAAACACTGAAGCTTTCTTT	CASSYEPINTEAFF
TRBD1	-	TRBV15	TRBJ1-6	TGTGCCACCAGCAGGGGAGGACAGGGGAATTCACCCCTCCACTTT	CATSRGGQGNSPLHF
TRBD1	-	TRBV29-1	TRBJ2-7	TGCAGCGTTGAGGGGGGACAGGGGCTCGACGAGCAGTACTTC	CSVEGGQGLDEQYF
-	-	TRBV30	TRBJ1-2	TGTGCCTGGAGTCCTGGAGGCCCTTCCTACACCTTC	CAWSPGGPSYTF
-	-	TRBV15	TRBJ2-2	TGTGCCACCAGCAGGGACAGTGTAATGGGGGAGCTGTTTTTT	CATSRDSVMGELFF
TRBD2	-	TRBV10-3	TRBJ2-1	TGTGCCATCAGTGCAGTCCGGACTAGCGGGGAGTGGAATGAGCAGTTCTTC	CAISAVRTSGEWNEQFF